A single sample is the source of the 24 T cell receptor beta chains below, sequenced in a study of blood T cell repertoires in COVID-19. Clones were read by immunoSEQ multiplex PCR, and TCRdb kept only the in-frame ones, dropping some. Of around 150,000 clones listed, approximately 84% are singletons. Input material: peripheral blood. The receptors were gathered from a woman aged 80 or older with acute or convalescent COVID-19.

J is TRBJ1-1 and V is TRBV6-4; TRBD1 might be the D (5 bases). Germline loops: CDR1 MRHNA, CDR2 SNTAGT. The V gene lost 7 bases and the J gene lost 6 bases, with 9 bases spanning the gap. This CDR3 has 11 amino acids. In DNA, the CDR3 is TGTGCCAGCACTAGGGGCGCTGAAGCTTTCTTT. Residues: CASTRGAEAFF.

This clone was recorded only once. V usage is TRBV10-3 and J usage is TRBJ2-2; TRBD2 agrees at 14 bases. The V segment lost 7 bases and the J segment 5 bases; nucleotides outside the gene matches: 6. Germline CDR1 and CDR2: ENHRY and SYGVKD. The CDR3 is made up of 16 amino acids. For the CDR3, the DNA is TGTGCCATCAACGGACTAGCGGGAGGTGGTACCGGGGAGCTGTTTTTT. This gives the protein CAINGLAGGGTGELFF.

This rearrangement joins TRBV11-2 to TRBJ2-7; D call uncertain. The V gene's germline CDR1 is SGHAT and CDR2 FQNNGV. The V end was cut by 1 base, the J end by 0 bases, with 10 bases between. The CDR3 loop spans 15 amino acids. In nucleotides, the CDR3 is TGTGCCAGCAGCTTAGGACACGGAAGCTCCTACGAGCAGTACTTC. Amino acids: CASSLGHGSSYEQYF.

The rearrangement uses TRBV27 and TRBJ2-7; 7 bases match TRBD1. This CDR3 comprises 14 residues. Germline assignment: CDR1 MNHEY and CDR2 SMNVEV (reference sequence). Losses at the gene ends were 3 bases for V and 11 bases for J; bases not matched to a gene: 13. Here the CDR3 reads CASSFREKRTGEYF. The CDR3 DNA is TGTGCCAGCAGTTTTAGGGAGAAACGGACAGGAGAGTACTTC.

The chain carries TRBV29-1 and TRBJ2-3, with TRBD2 matching over 10 bases. Germline V CDR1 and CDR2: SQVTM, ANQGSEA. Trimming took 2 bases from V and 2 from J; bases not matched to a gene: 10. This CDR3 contains 17 residues. The CDR3 region is CSVELAGAGGSTDTQYF. The CDR3, as DNA: TGCAGCGTTGAACTAGCGGGAGCGGGGGGATCCACAGATACGCAGTATTTT.

The chain carries TRBV7-9 and TRBJ1-4; D gene unclear. Per germline, CDR1 SEHNR and CDR2 FQNEAQ (reference sequence). The V end lost 0 bases, the J end lost 8 bases, and 10 bases lay between the germline ends. This CDR3 comprises 14 residues. CDR3 region: CASSLALGREKLFF. Written as DNA, the CDR3 is TGTGCCAGCAGCTTAGCGCTGGGGAGGGAAAAACTGTTTTTT.

The chain is built from TRBV27 and TRBJ1-6, with TRBD1 matching over 7 bases. V shed 3 bases, J shed 6 bases, and the junction held 8 bases outside the gene matches. Germline CDR1 is MNHEY and CDR2 is SMNVEV (reference sequence). This CDR3 has 16 amino acids. The chain's CDR3 is CASSFRGDRANSPLHF. The CDR3 bases are TGTGCCAGCAGTTTTAGGGGCGACAGGGCTAATTCACCCCTCCACTTT.

The rearrangement links TRBV6-5 to TRBJ1-6, with D perhaps TRBD1 (5 bases). The CDR3 covers 13 residues. V was shortened by 5 bases and J by 6 bases, with 8 bases between the two germline ends. Germline V gene sequence: CDR1 MNHEY, CDR2 SVGAGI. DNA of the CDR3: TGTGCCAGCAGTCCCAGGGTTAATTCACCCCTCCACTTT. It encodes CASSPRVNSPLHF.

The rearrangement links TRBV6-5 to TRBJ2-1; the D gene is possibly TRBD2 (5 bases). Between the trimmed V and J ends, which lost 8 bases and 2 bases, there was a span of 13 bases. The germline V gene has CDR1 MNHEY and CDR2 SVGAGI. This CDR3 is 14 amino acids long. CDR3 nucleotides: TGTGCCAGCCCGCGGGCACTCCCCTACAATGAGCAGTTCTTC. Translation gives CASPRALPYNEQFF.

This clone appeared a few times. The chain combines TRBV5-5 with TRBJ2-2; 7 bases map to TRBD2. Germline V gives CDR1 SGHKS, CDR2 YYEKEE (reference sequence). Trimming at V came to 0 bases and at J to 7 bases, leaving 6 bases not matched to a gene. This CDR3 is 15 amino acids long. The CDR3 region is CASSLEAGKGGELFF. CDR3 sequence (DNA): TGTGCCAGCAGCTTGGAAGCGGGAAAGGGCGGGGAGCTGTTTTTT.

The J gene is TRBJ1-2, the V gene TRBV6-2 or TRBV6-3, with 7 bases aligning to TRBD1. The CDR3 extends over 18 amino acids. Trimming took 1 base from V and 0 from J; bases not matched to a gene: 11. CDR1 MNHEY and CDR2 SVGEGT come from the germline V gene. The DNA of the CDR3 is TGTGCCAGCAGTTACTTAGAGGGACAGAAAAAACCTAACTATGGCTACACCTTC. Residues: CASSYLEGQKKPNYGYTF.

This clone has a handful of counts. The rearrangement joins TRBV7-6 to TRBJ2-7, with 10 bases aligning to TRBD1. Trimming removed 5 bases from V and 0 bases from J; junction bases left unmatched: 4. Germline CDR1 SGHVS, CDR2 FNYEAQ. The CDR3 covers 15 residues. The CDR3 region is CASSQGQGFSYEQYF. CDR3 coding DNA: TGTGCCAGCAGCCAGGGACAGGGGTTCTCCTACGAGCAGTACTTC.

Only a few counts were recorded for this clone. The J gene is TRBJ1-3, the V gene TRBV5-8; no definite D call. This CDR3 has 16 residues. With 0 bases removed from V and 0 bases from J, the gap between germline ends came to 10 bases. Germline assignment: CDR1 SGHTS and CDR2 YDEGEE. CDR3 DNA: TGTGCCAGCAGCTTGGCGTGGAGTCACTCTGGAAACACCATATATTTT. Amino acid sequence: CASSLAWSHSGNTIYF. Full variable domain (rest looked up from reference TRBV5-8 and TRBJ1-3): EAGVTQSPTHLIKTRGQQATLRCSPISGHTSVYWYQQALGLGLQFLLWYDEGEERNRGNFPPRFSGRQFPNYSSELNVNALELEDSALYLCASSLAWSHSGNTIYFGEGSWLTVV.

The chain recombines TRBV5-1 with TRBJ2-2, with 9 bases fitting TRBD2. The CDR3 is made up of 18 amino acids. Unmatched junction bases numbered 9, after V lost 1 base and J lost 2 bases. The germline gives CDR1 SGHRS, CDR2 YFSETQ. In DNA, the CDR3 is TGCGCCAGCAGCTTGTTCCCCCTAGCGGGGCAAAACACCGGGGAGCTGTTTTTT. It translates to CASSLFPLAGQNTGELFF.

V usage is TRBV18 and J usage is TRBJ2-7; possibly TRBD1 for D (6 bases). CDR1 and CDR2 (germline): KGHSH, LQKENI. V lost 6 bases and J 7 bases, leaving 13 bases between the germline ends. The CDR3 sequence is 12 residues long. The CDR3 sequence is CASSLDRWEQYF. The CDR3 region has the DNA TGTGCCAGCTCGCTCGACAGGTGGGAGCAGTACTTC.

This chain uses TRBV5-4 with TRBJ2-3; 8 bases align to TRBD2. J was trimmed by 5 bases and V by 0 bases; bases with no gene match: 2. Looked up from germline, CDR1 is SGHNT and CDR2 is YYREEE (reference sequence). This CDR3 contains 14 residues. The CDR3 region has the DNA TGTGCCAGCAGCTTGGAAGCGGGAGTAGATACGCAGTATTTT. This translates into CASSLEAGVDTQYF.

The chain is built from TRBV5-4 and TRBJ1-2; 8 positions agree with TRBD1. With V trimmed by 4 bases and J by 8 bases, 7 bases remained unmatched. Per germline, CDR1 SGHNT and CDR2 YYREEE (reference sequence). This CDR3 spans 13 amino acids. This CDR3 is CASSSNRGEGYTF. DNA for the CDR3: TGTGCCAGCAGCAGCAACAGGGGGGAAGGCTACACCTTC.

The chain is built from TRBV6-5 and TRBJ2-1, with D perhaps matching TRBD2 (6 bases). In germline, CDR1 is MNHEY, CDR2 SVGAGI. The CDR3 is 16 residues long. The V end was cut by 0 bases, the J end by 7 bases, with 16 bases between. The CDR3, as DNA: TGTGCCAGCAGTTACTCGGTTGGCGGGAAGAGGAATGAGCAGTTCTTC. It is translated as CASSYSVGGKRNEQFF.

The genes are TRBV9 and TRBJ2-7, with 7 bases identical to TRBD2. Germline V gene lookup returns CDR1 SGDLS and CDR2 YYNGEE. V gave up 0 bases and J gave up 6 bases; unmatched junction bases: 6. This CDR3 spans 14 amino acids. The CDR3 sequence: CASSVGGRESEQYF. The CDR3 DNA follows: TGTGCCAGCAGCGTAGGGGGGAGGGAGTCCGAGCAGTACTTC.

This chain connects TRBV10-1 to TRBJ1-2; the match to TRBD1 covers 7 bases. The V segment lost 0 bases and the J segment 6 bases; nucleotides outside the gene matches: 7. CDR3 length equals 15 residues. Germline CDR1 and CDR2: WNHNN and SYGVQD (reference sequence). DNA for the CDR3: TGCGCCAGCAGTGAGTCAACAGGGGATCCTCATGGCTACACCTTC. This translates into CASSESTGDPHGYTF.

The gene calls are TRBV2 and TRBJ1-2, with D tentatively TRBD1 (6 bases). The CDR3 contains 16 residues. The germline CDR1 and CDR2 sequences are SNHLY and FYNNEI. Trimming shortened V by 6 bases and J by 7 bases, and 24 bases separated the two germline ends. The CDR3 protein is CASRGQARLVVGGYTF. CDR3 coding DNA: TGTGCCAGCAGGGGACAAGCCCGCCTTGTCGTCGGTGGCTACACCTTC.

The chain joins TRBV7-8 to TRBJ1-1, with 10 bases fitting TRBD1. CDR3 size: 18 residues. V lost 1 base and J lost 4; bases outside the gene matches: 12. Germline lookup yields CDR1 SGHVS and CDR2 FQNEAQ. The CDR3 DNA is TGTGCCAGCAGCTTAGGGCCCGGGACAGGGGTAGAGGGCACTGAAGCTTTCTTT. Its protein is CASSLGPGTGVEGTEAFF.

This clone was seen once. The genes are TRBV7-9 and TRBJ1-4; 10 positions agree with TRBD1. Unmatched junction bases numbered 4, after V lost 6 bases and J lost 6 bases. Germline CDR1 SEHNR, CDR2 FQNEAQ (reference sequence). The CDR3 is 14 amino acids. The CDR3 is CASSPDRGDEKLFF. CDR3 bases: TGTGCCAGCAGTCCGGACAGGGGGGATGAAAAACTGTTTTTT.

This clone was counted a few times. The genes are TRBV7-2 and TRBJ2-1; D may be TRBD1 (6 bases). Trimming shortened V by 1 base and J by 1 base, and 11 bases separated the two germline ends. CDR1 SGHTA and CDR2 FQGNSA come from the germline V gene. This CDR3 is 16 amino acids long. This chain's CDR3 is CASSLGQGSSYNEQFF. In DNA form, the CDR3 reads TGTGCCAGCAGCTTAGGTCAGGGGTCGTCCTACAATGAGCAGTTCTTC. Using reference TRBV7-2 and TRBJ2-1 for the parts outside the CDR3, the full variable domain is GAGVSQSPSNKVTEKGKDVELRCDPISGHTALYWYRQSLGQGLEFLIYFQGNSAPDKSGLPSDRFSAERTGGSVSTLTIQRTQQEDSAVYLCASSLGQGSSYNEQFFGPGTRLTVL.